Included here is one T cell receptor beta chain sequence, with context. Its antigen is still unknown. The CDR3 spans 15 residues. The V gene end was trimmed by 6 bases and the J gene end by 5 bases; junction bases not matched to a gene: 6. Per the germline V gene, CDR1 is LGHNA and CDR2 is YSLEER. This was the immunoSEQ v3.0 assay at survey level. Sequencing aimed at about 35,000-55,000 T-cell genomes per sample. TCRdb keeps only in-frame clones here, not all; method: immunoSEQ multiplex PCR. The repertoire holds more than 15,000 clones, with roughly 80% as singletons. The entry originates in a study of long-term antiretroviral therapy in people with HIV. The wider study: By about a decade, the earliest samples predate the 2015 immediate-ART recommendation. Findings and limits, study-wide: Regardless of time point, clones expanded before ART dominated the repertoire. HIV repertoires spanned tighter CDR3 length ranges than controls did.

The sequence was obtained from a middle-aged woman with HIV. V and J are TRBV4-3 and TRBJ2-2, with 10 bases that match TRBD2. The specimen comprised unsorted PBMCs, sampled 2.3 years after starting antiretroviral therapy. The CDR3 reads CASSEVAGGTGELFF. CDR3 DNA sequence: TGCGCCAGCAGTGAGGTAGCGGGGGGTACCGGGGAGCTGTTTTTT.